This entry lists 31 T cell receptor beta chains sequenced from one sample in a study of cytomegalovirus exposure and HLA in healthy donors. The primer mix had 60 Vbeta and 13 Jbeta primers. Produced via immunoSEQ multiplex PCR; TCRdb's table is partial and in-frame only. Altogether some 130,000 clones are present, 79% being singletons, with the ten largest covering approximately 0.9%. The source material was PBMCs. The receptors were gathered from a man younger than 35 in good health and CMV-seronegative.

This chain joins TRBV5-1 and TRBJ1-2; 11 bases agree with TRBD1. The V gene end was trimmed by 0 bases and the J gene end by 2 bases; junction bases not matched to a gene: 9. Per germline, CDR1 SGHRS and CDR2 YFSETQ. The CDR3 runs 18 residues. The CDR3, as DNA: TGCGCCAGCAGCTTGGGACCAATGGGACAGGGGGGAAACTATGGCTACACCTTC. Its protein product is CASSLGPMGQGGNYGYTF.

The chain uses TRBV7-8 and TRBJ1-4; D is possibly TRBD1 (6 bases). The CDR3 consists of 15 residues. Germline assignment: CDR1 SGHVS and CDR2 FQNEAQ. V lost 5 bases, J lost 8 bases, and 18 bases lay in between. CDR3 region: CASSPLQGSLEKLFF. CDR3 nucleotide sequence: TGTGCCAGCAGCCCCCTTCAGGGGTCCCTAGAAAAACTGTTTTTT. Filled out from reference TRBV7-8 and TRBJ1-4, the complete variable domain reads GAGVSQSPRYKVAKRGQDVALRCDPISGHVSLFWYQQALGQGPEFLTYFQNEAQLDKSGLPSDRFFAERPEGSVSTLKIQRTQQEDSAVYLCASSPLQGSLEKLFFGSGTQLSVL.

The rearrangement links TRBV30 to TRBJ1-6, with TRBD1 matching 9 bases. This CDR3 region has 19 residues. Germline-derived CDR1 and CDR2 are GTSNPN and SVGIG (reference sequence). The trim removed 3 bases at V and 10 bases at J, leaving 22 bases unmatched. The chain's CDR3 is CAWRKEEGQGFLLRSPLHF. The CDR3 region has the DNA TGTGCCTGGAGAAAGGAAGAGGGACAGGGTTTTTTACTGCGGTCACCCCTCCACTTT.

Details on this clone: Other nucleotide sequences from this sample produce the same CDR3. The chain has TRBV6-5 and TRBJ1-2, with D perhaps TRBD1 (5 bases). CDR1 MNHEY and CDR2 SVGAGI come from the germline V gene. There are 14 residues in the CDR3. V lost 0 bases to trimming and J lost 8 bases, with 13 bases between them. The CDR3 spells CASSYSGGVWGYTF. The CDR3 coding sequence is TGTGCCAGCAGTTACTCCGGGGGAGTTTGGGGCTACACCTTC.

The chain couples TRBV4-2 to TRBJ2-3, with 8 bases matching TRBD2. Looked up from germline, CDR1 is LGHNA and CDR2 is YNFKEQ. V was pared by 0 bases and J by 3 bases, with 5 bases of the junction left unmatched. This CDR3 region has 16 residues. For the CDR3, the DNA is TGTGCCAGCAGCCAAGATAGGGGCGGGGGGACAGATACGCAGTATTTT. Its protein is CASSQDRGGGTDTQYF.

J is TRBJ2-7 and V is TRBV11-2; D call uncertain. Germline-derived CDR1 and CDR2 are SGHAT and FQNNGV. V was clipped by 3 bases and J by 1 base, with 7 bases between them. The CDR3 length is 13 residues. DNA of the CDR3: TGTGCCAGCAGCTTGGGCCCTTCCTACGAGCAGTACTTC. It is translated as CASSLGPSYEQYF.

This chain joins TRBV6-6 and TRBJ2-5, with D maybe TRBD1 (5 bases). The closer fit of TRBJ2-7 to the DNA end suggests the J call may be wrong. Germline V gene sequence: CDR1 MNHNY, CDR2 SVGAGI (reference sequence). The CDR3 runs to 13 residues. In nucleotides, the CDR3 is TGTGCCAGCAGTTCGACAGCTTCCTACGAGCAGTACTTC. Protein: CASSSTASYEQYF.

This clone was detected once. This sequence joins TRBV29-1 and TRBJ1-2; 7 bases fit TRBD1. The germline gives CDR1 SQVTM, CDR2 ANQGSEA. This CDR3 region has 14 residues. The CDR3: CGATGTARNYGYTF. In DNA, the CDR3 is TGCGGGGCTACCGGGACAGCGCGTAACTATGGCTACACCTTC.

This clone was seen more than once but under ten times. The V gene is TRBV5-4, the J gene TRBJ1-1; 7 bases line up with TRBD1. Germline CDR1 SGHNT, CDR2 YYREEE (reference sequence). The CDR3 has 14 amino acids. Germline trimming cut 4 bases from V and 5 bases from J; bases unmatched to any gene: 8. In nucleotides, the CDR3 is TGTGCCAGCAGCCACACAGGGGTACGGACTGAAGCTTTCTTT. It encodes CASSHTGVRTEAFF.

V is TRBV10-3 and J is TRBJ1-2; 9 bases line up with TRBD1. The V gene's germline CDR1 is ENHRY and CDR2 SYGVKD. Trimming took 4 bases from V and 7 from J; bases not matched to a gene: 4. The CDR3 sequence is 13 residues long. The CDR3 DNA reads TGTGCCATCAGTGGGACAGGGGAAGGTGGCTACACCTTC. It yields the protein CAISGTGEGGYTF.

This clone was observed a single time. This chain joins TRBV7-2 and TRBJ2-5, with a weak D call TRBD2 (5 bases). The DNA matches TRBJ2-7 better at its end, which makes the J call doubtful. The CDR3 has 15 residues. The germline V gene has CDR1 SGHTA and CDR2 FQGNSA. This chain's CDR3 is CASSLIFREPYEQYF. The CDR3 DNA sequence: TGTGCCAGCAGCTTAATTTTTAGGGAGCCCTACGAGCAGTACTTC.

This chain joins TRBV30 and TRBJ2-7; TRBD1 matches 8 bases. Losses at the gene ends were 2 bases for V and 4 bases for J; bases not matched to a gene: 7. Germline V gene sequence: CDR1 GTSNPN, CDR2 SVGIG (reference sequence). The CDR3 loop spans 14 amino acids. CDR3 coding DNA: TGTGCCTGGAGTATCGGACAGGGTAAATACGAGCAGTACTTC. Protein product: CAWSIGQGKYEQYF.

The CDR3 DNA reads TGTGCCAGCAGCTTAAACAGGGAGTTCACTGAAGCTTTCTTT. This encodes CASSLNREFTEAFF. V and J are TRBV7-3 and TRBJ1-1, with D tentatively TRBD1 (6 bases). Trimming took 1 base from V and 4 from J, leaving 10 bases between them. The CDR3 runs to 14 residues. The germline V gene encodes CDR1 SGHTA and CDR2 FQGTGA.

V usage is TRBV7-6 and J usage is TRBJ2-7, with D tentatively TRBD2 (5 bases). The germline V gene has CDR1 SGHVS and CDR2 FNYEAQ. The germline V and J ends were trimmed by 6 bases and 0 bases, with 12 bases remaining between them. CDR3 length: 14 residues. The CDR3 region is CASSGRFNSYEQYF. The CDR3 DNA follows: TGTGCCAGCAGTGGGAGATTTAACTCCTACGAGCAGTACTTC.

This chain's CDR3 is CASSLEQRGGADTQYF. The CDR3, as DNA: TGTGCCAGCAGTTTGGAACAGCGGGGGGGGGCGGATACGCAGTATTTT. The chain recombines TRBV28 with TRBJ2-3; 10 bases fit TRBD2. The CDR3 totals 16 residues. Unmatched junction bases numbered 9, after V lost 3 bases and J lost 6 bases. Germline CDR1 reads MDHEN; CDR2 reads SYDVKM.

This chain connects TRBV18 to TRBJ1-6; the D is unclear. The length of the CDR3 is 15 residues. The ends were cut back, 3 bases at V and 4 bases at J, with 10 bases in the middle. CDR1 KGHSH and CDR2 LQKENI come from the germline V gene. DNA of the CDR3: TGTGCCAGCTCACCCTCCCCGGGTTATAATTCACCCCTCCACTTT. Translating gives CASSPSPGYNSPLHF.

The chain recombines TRBV4-1 with TRBJ2-5; 7 bases fit TRBD1. CDR3 size: 15 residues. Germline-derived CDR1 and CDR2 are MGHRA and YSYEKL. The junction had 6 bases not matched to a gene; V was cut back by 0 bases and J by 5 bases. The CDR3 here is CASSQEQGSYETQYF. The CDR3 DNA reads as TGCGCCAGCAGCCAAGAACAGGGGTCCTACGAGACCCAGTACTTC.

The J gene is TRBJ2-7, the V gene TRBV4-3; D not resolved. The germline V and J ends were trimmed by 4 bases and 4 bases, with 14 bases remaining between them. Germline values: CDR1 LGHNA, CDR2 YSLEER. The CDR3 has 14 amino acids. CDR3 amino acids: CASSRVSGSYEQYF. The CDR3 bases are TGCGCCAGCAGCCGAGTCTCCGGGTCTTACGAGCAGTACTTC.

The chain recombines TRBV2 with TRBJ2-7; 8 bases map to TRBD1. Trimming removed 6 bases from V and 3 bases from J; junction bases left unmatched: 4. CDR1 is SNHLY and CDR2 is FYNNEI in the germline V gene. The CDR3 runs to 13 residues. The CDR3 nucleotides are TGTGCCAGCAGGGGGGGACAGGTCTACGAGCAGTACTTC. Its protein product is CASRGGQVYEQYF.

CDR3 nucleotides: TGTGCCAGCAGCCTTCGCCCCCAACCGGGACTAGCAGACAATGAGCAGTTCTTC. This translates into CASSLRPQPGLADNEQFF. This chain connects TRBV4-2 to TRBJ2-1; 9 nucleotides match TRBD2. The germline V gene has CDR1 LGHNA and CDR2 YNFKEQ. V lost 4 bases, J lost 5 bases, and 15 bases stayed unmatched. The CDR3 extends over 18 amino acids.

The chain joins TRBV15 to TRBJ1-3, with 9 nucleotides matching TRBD1. This CDR3 is built from 17 residues. Trimming cost V 3 bases and J 2 bases; bases outside gene matches: 8. Germline V gives CDR1 LNHNV, CDR2 YYDKDF (reference sequence). The CDR3, as DNA: TGTGCCACCAGCAGGGGAAAACAGGGGGCGCCTGGAAACACCATATATTTT. As protein: CATSRGKQGAPGNTIYF.

This clone was recorded once. The genes are TRBV2 and TRBJ2-5, with 7 bases fitting TRBD1. TRBJ2-7 matches the DNA end more closely, so the J call is doubtful. This CDR3 spans 16 amino acids. Germline V gene data show CDR1 as SNHLY and CDR2 as FYNNEI. CDR3 DNA: TGTGCCAGCAGTGATCCCCACAGGGGCCTACCCTACGAGCAGTACTTC. Translating gives CASSDPHRGLPYEQYF.

The V and J genes are TRBV18 and TRBJ1-1; no firm D call. Trimming stripped 3 bases from V and 6 bases from J, with 23 bases between. This CDR3 spans 17 amino acids. Germline V gene data show CDR1 as KGHSH and CDR2 as LQKENI. CDR3 sequence: CASSPLDAFGGFAEAFF. The CDR3 DNA reads TGTGCCAGCTCACCCTTGGACGCGTTCGGAGGTTTCGCTGAAGCTTTCTTT.

The chain recombines TRBV6-5 with TRBJ1-1; 7 bases fit TRBD1. CDR1 is MNHEY, CDR2 SVGAGI, per germline. The CDR3 is 15 amino acids. V shed 5 bases and J 3 bases; nucleotides not matched to a gene: 9. The CDR3, as DNA: TGTGCCAGCAGTCCCTCCGTAGACAGGGACACTGAAGCTTTCTTT. Its protein product is CASSPSVDRDTEAFF.

This clone was observed a single time. This same CDR3 is encoded by further DNA sequences in the sample. The chain links TRBV20-1 to TRBJ2-3; D remains unclear. The CDR3 is made up of 11 amino acids. Germline CDR1 reads DFQATT; CDR2 reads SNEGSKA (reference sequence). Trimming took off 6 bases at V and 2 bases at J, with 6 bases between the two ends. The CDR3 DNA is TGCAGTGCACGGGTCACAGATACGCAGTATTTT. Amino acid sequence: CSARVTDTQYF.

The gene calls are TRBV9 and TRBJ1-1, with a weak D call TRBD1 (5 bases). The CDR3 spans 16 residues. Germline loops: CDR1 SGDLS, CDR2 YYNGEE. Trimming pared 2 bases from V and 0 bases from J, leaving 14 bases between. Here the CDR3 DNA reads TGTGCCAGCAGCGTCGCGGCCCAGGGCCTGAACACTGAAGCTTTCTTT. It codes for CASSVAAQGLNTEAFF.

The chain links TRBV5-1 to TRBJ1-3; D is perhaps TRBD1 (6 bases). Germline V gene sequence: CDR1 SGHRS, CDR2 YFSETQ. V dropped 4 bases and J dropped 4 bases, with 9 bases sitting between them. The length of the CDR3 is 13 residues. The CDR3 bases are TGCGCCAGCAGCAACACAGGGGGAAACACCATATATTTT. This translates into CASSNTGGNTIYF.

The CDR3 DNA follows: TGTGCCAGCTCAACCGGGGTAGGGTCACCCCTCCACTTT. Translation: CASSTGVGSPLHF. The chain is built from TRBV18 and TRBJ1-6; unclear D gene. CDR1 is KGHSH, CDR2 LQKENI, per germline. The V gene lost 5 bases and the J gene lost 10 bases, with 12 bases spanning the gap. This CDR3 has 13 amino acids.

The sample holds one count of this clone. This chain links TRBV5-1 with TRBJ2-3, with 7 positions matching TRBD1. The CDR3 has 14 residues. V trimming: 5 bases; J trimming: 5 bases; junction bases outside the gene matches: 8. Germline lookup yields CDR1 SGHRS and CDR2 YFSETQ. Here the CDR3 reads CASRHRQGGDTQYF. The CDR3 DNA reads as TGCGCCAGCAGGCATAGACAGGGTGGAGATACGCAGTATTTT. The complete variable domain, with remaining parts taken from reference TRBV5-1 and TRBJ2-3, reads KAGVTQTPRYLIKTRGQQVTLSCSPISGHRSVSWYQQTPGQGLQFLFEYFSETQRNKGNFPGRFSGRQFSNSRSEMNVSTLELGDSALYLCASRHRQGGDTQYFGPGTRLTVL.

The genes are TRBV30 and TRBJ1-2; a possible D gene is TRBD1 (5 bases). Germline V CDR1 and CDR2: GTSNPN, SVGIG (reference sequence). This CDR3 is 13 amino acids long. Trimming shortened V by 0 bases and J by 5 bases, and 10 bases separated the two germline ends. DNA for the CDR3: TGTGCCTGGAGTGTTGGCAGGGATTATGGCTACACCTTC. Translated, it gives CAWSVGRDYGYTF. Together with reference TRBV30 and TRBJ1-2, the CDR3 gives the full variable domain: SQTIHQWPATLVQPVGSPLSLECTVEGTSNPNLYWYRQAAGRGLQLLFYSVGIGQISSEVPQNLSASRPQDRQFILSSKKLLLSDSGFYLCAWSVGRDYGYTFGSGTRLTVV.

Many counts were recorded for this clone. This rearrangement joins TRBV15 to TRBJ1-6; 7 nucleotides agree with TRBD1. J lost 9 bases, V lost 0 bases, and 8 bases had no gene match. This CDR3 has 16 residues. The germline V gene encodes CDR1 LNHNV and CDR2 YYDKDF (reference sequence). The CDR3, as DNA: TGTGCCACCAGCAGAGATCAGGGGGACAGAGTTTCACCCCTCCACTTT. Encoded protein: CATSRDQGDRVSPLHF.